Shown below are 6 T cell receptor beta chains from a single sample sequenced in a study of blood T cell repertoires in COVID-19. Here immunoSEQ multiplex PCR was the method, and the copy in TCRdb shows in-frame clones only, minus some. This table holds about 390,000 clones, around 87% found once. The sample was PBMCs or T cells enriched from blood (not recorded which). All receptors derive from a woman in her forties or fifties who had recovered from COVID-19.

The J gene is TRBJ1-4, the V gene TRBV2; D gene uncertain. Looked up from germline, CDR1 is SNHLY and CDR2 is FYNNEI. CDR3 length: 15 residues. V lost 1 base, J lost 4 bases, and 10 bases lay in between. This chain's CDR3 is CASSEESGFNEKLFF. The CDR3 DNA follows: TGTGCCAGCAGTGAAGAGAGCGGGTTTAATGAAAAACTGTTTTTT.

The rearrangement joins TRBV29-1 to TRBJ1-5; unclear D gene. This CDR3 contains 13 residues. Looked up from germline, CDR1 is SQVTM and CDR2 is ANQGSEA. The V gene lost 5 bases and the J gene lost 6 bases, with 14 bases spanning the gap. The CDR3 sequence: CSVTTPPGQPQHF. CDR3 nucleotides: TGCAGCGTTACCACCCCCCCCGGTCAGCCCCAGCATTTT.

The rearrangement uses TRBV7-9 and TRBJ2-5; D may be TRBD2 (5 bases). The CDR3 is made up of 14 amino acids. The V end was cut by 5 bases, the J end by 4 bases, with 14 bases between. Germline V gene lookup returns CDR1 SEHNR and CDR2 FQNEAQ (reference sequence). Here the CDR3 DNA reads TGTGCCAGCAGCCCGAGCGGACTTTTAGAGACCCAGTACTTC. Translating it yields CASSPSGLLETQYF.

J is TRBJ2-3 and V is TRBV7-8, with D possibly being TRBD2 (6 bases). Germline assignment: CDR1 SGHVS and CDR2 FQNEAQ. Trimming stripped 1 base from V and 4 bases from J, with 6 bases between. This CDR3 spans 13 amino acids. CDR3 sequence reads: CASSLGRADTQYF. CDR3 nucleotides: TGTGCCAGCAGCTTAGGGAGGGCAGATACGCAGTATTTT.

The CDR3 DNA reads as TGTGCCTGGAGTGTACGCGAGGTTAACGAGCAGTACTTC. Residues: CAWSVREVNEQYF. The chain employs TRBV30 and TRBJ2-7, with no clear D. From germline, CDR1 is GTSNPN and CDR2 SVGIG (reference sequence). V lost 0 bases to trimming and J lost 5 bases, with 11 bases between them. This CDR3 contains 13 residues.

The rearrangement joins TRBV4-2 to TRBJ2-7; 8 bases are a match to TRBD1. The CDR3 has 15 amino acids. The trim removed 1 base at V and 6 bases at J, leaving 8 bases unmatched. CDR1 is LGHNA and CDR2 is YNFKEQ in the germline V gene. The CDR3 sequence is CASSQGGTGPLEQYF. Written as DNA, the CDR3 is TGTGCCAGCAGCCAAGGGGGGACAGGTCCTCTCGAGCAGTACTTC.